This T cell receptor (beta chain) derives from a study of T cells in Graves' hyperthyroidism and ophthalmopathy (dated by TCRdb to the late 2010s). Regarding the research as a whole: Peripheral blood samples were taken at initial diagnosis, before any treatment was given. A discovery cohort of about 100 patients, roughly 43 with Graves' ophthalmopathy and 57 with stable Graves' hyperthyroidism, was used to find distinguishing TCR V-J signatures. An independent validation cohort of under 20 hyperthyroidism patients and about 15 patients who later progressed to ophthalmopathy tested prospective prediction of ophthalmopathy. For training and testing, the 80 to 100 patients in the discovery cohort were randomly divided in a 7:3 ratio. In about 6 Graves' hyperthyroidism patients, the study also compared T-cell repertoires from thyroid tissue with T-cell repertoires from blood. After blood sampling, hyperthyroidism patients were treated with methimazole at a starting dose of 30 mg daily, and ophthalmopathy patients were treated with high-dose intravenous methylprednisolone. The paper describes TCR Vbeta CDR3 sequencing of around 140 peripheral blood samples, made up of approximately 40 ophthalmopathy patients, approximately 76 hyperthyroidism patients and 17 progressor patients. The paper's findings and limits, for the study overall: Blood samples also contained most of the expanded thyroid clonotypes (frequency above 0.001), which suggests that blood repertoires may reflect thyroid immune responses. During validation, the model predicted progression to ophthalmopathy a median of approximately 6.5 months ahead of onset, with approximately 71% sensitivity and around 73% specificity. No statistical method was used to set the sample size in advance, and investigators knew the group allocation. A 13 V-J signature model separated ophthalmopathy from stable hyperthyroidism, with just over 85% sensitivity and roughly 82% specificity in cross-validation and 80%/75% in testing.

The TCR beta CDR3 regions were amplified from the RNA transcripts. The TCR CDR3 was subjected to a first round of RT-PCR using the HTBI primer set and the Qiagen OneStep RT-PCR kit. Libraries were constructed in a second round of multiplex PCR, after which size selection and purification were performed. Libraries were sequenced paired-end with 100 bp reads on an Illumina HiSeq2000. The original pipeline was this. SOAPnuke was used to process the raw data, removing reads that contained adapters or uncalled bases, had a mean Phred below 15, or lacked an exact match to the constant primer or identifier. High-quality paired reads were merged with COPE v1.2.5, and unique nucleotide sequences were defined as clonotypes. MiTCR v1.1 was used to align clonotypes to the IMGT TRBV, TRBD and TRBJ reference segments. Only V-J combinations with frequency above 0.0001, covering 99.2% of repertoires, were analysed. A TCS score was defined as the ratio between F50 (clonal expansion) and ExV (chaos), using BLOSUM62-based TCRdist between CDR3 peptides within each V-J. Welch's t-statistics and random forest reduced 450 to 600 V-J features to 10 to 15, which were used in a naive Bayes classifier (R e1071). Thyroid-blood repertoire similarity was quantified with the Morisita-Horn index. Using fastp at Q25 and MiXCR, TCRdb reprocessed the public reads and kept productive beta chains. Rows with a matching CDR3 protein are joined into one entry that keeps the most common DNA and genes. TCRdb, not the authors, supplied the V and J calls. Recorded for this sample are roughly 710,000 distinct CDR3 sequences; 35% of them occurred a single time. Together, the top ten hold around a third of the sample.

About this clonotype itself: The clone's antigen remains unknown. Per-base quality was not reported, and no clone a single base away is much larger than it.

Stable Graves' hyperthyroidism was defined as the absence of progression to ophthalmopathy over 18 months of follow-up. Hyperthyroidism patients were aged 18 to 65 years and newly diagnosed, with disease duration of less than 2 months. Any patient with an uncontrolled infection, another autoimmune disease, pregnancy or lactation was excluded. Diagnoses were based on clinical symptoms, serum thyroxine and TRAb, thyroid ultrasound and orbital computed tomography. PBMCs were isolated from about 9.1 ml of fresh peripheral blood by Ficoll-Paque density gradient centrifugation. Total RNA was extracted with Trizol reagent, and quality was checked on an Agilent 2100 Bioanalyzer. The receptor was isolated from a middle-aged woman with Graves' hyperthyroidism. Sequencing used blood.

The DNA sequence reads TGCGCCAGCAGCCAAGTAGAGGGGCAGCCTTATGGCTACACCTTC. This yields the protein CASSQVEGQPYGYTF. The chain was built from TRBV4-1 and TRBJ1-2, and TRBD1 may be the D gene, going by 5 matching bases. V is cut by 1 base and J by 5 bases, and the space between the germline ends is 14 bases. CDR1 MGHRA and CDR2 YSYEKL were looked up in the germline V gene. From its cysteine to its phenylalanine, the CDR3 spans 15 amino acids. The CDR3 DNA has 45 bases and is translated from base 1.